The 2 T cell receptor beta chains below all came from one sample that was sequenced in a study of beta chain features in type 1 diabetes. The entirety of the isolated RNA underwent reverse transcription, so expressed TCRB transcripts were sequenced. Only in-frame clones appear in the TCRdb table, and some are missing; sequencing was by immunoSEQ multiplex PCR. The sample yields around 300,000 clones, 11% to 15% seen once. Sequenced: central memory CD4+ T cells from blood. The receptors shown here come from a man younger than 40 in good health.

This chain joins TRBV5-1 and TRBJ2-7; 7 positions match TRBD1. Germline-derived CDR1 and CDR2 are SGHRS and YFSETQ. There are 15 residues in the CDR3. The V gene end was trimmed by 4 bases and the J gene end by 0 bases; junction bases not matched to a gene: 7. CDR3 DNA sequence: TGCGCCAGCAGCCTGCTCACAGGGGCCTCCTACGAGCAGTACTTC. This codes for CASSLLTGASYEQYF.

V is TRBV11-3 and J is TRBJ2-3; possibly TRBD1 for D (5 bases). The CDR3 runs 15 residues. CDR1 SGHNT and CDR2 YENEEA come from the germline V gene. Between the trimmed V and J ends, which lost 3 bases and 2 bases, there was a span of 12 bases. The CDR3 region is CASSLVVGHTDTQYF. The CDR3 coding sequence is TGTGCCAGCAGCTTGGTGGTGGGGCACACAGATACGCAGTATTTT.